The 24 T cell receptor beta chains below all came from one sample that was sequenced in a study of cytomegalovirus exposure and HLA in healthy donors. The PCR ran on 60 Vbeta and 13 Jbeta primers. Assay used: immunoSEQ multiplex PCR; TCRdb lists only in-frame clones, some missing. This table has 100,000 to 150,000 clones, 80% to 85% appearing once. Sequenced: PBMCs. Receptors originate from a boy between 10 and 17 years old in good health and CMV-seronegative.

V is TRBV29-1 and J is TRBJ2-3; D gene uncertain. The CDR3 is made up of 12 amino acids. The V end was cut by 3 bases, the J end by 1 base, with 5 bases between. Per germline, CDR1 SQVTM and CDR2 ANQGSEA. In DNA, the CDR3 is TGCAGCGTTGAGCCGGGCACAGATACGCAGTATTTT. It is translated as CSVEPGTDTQYF.

This clone was found a few times. This sequence joins TRBV19 and TRBJ2-1; 10 bases fit TRBD1. There are 11 residues in the CDR3. V trimming: 5 bases; J trimming: 16 bases; junction bases outside the gene matches: 5. The germline V gene encodes CDR1 LNHDA and CDR2 SQIVND (reference sequence). The CDR3 region is CASSLGQGQFF. In DNA, the CDR3 is TGTGCCAGTAGTCTGGGACAGGGGCAATTCTTC.

CDR3 bases: TGTGCCAGCAGACTAGCGGATCAGCAGTTCTTC. Its translation is CASRLADQQFF. This chain uses TRBV5-4 with TRBJ2-1, with 8 bases fitting TRBD2. The CDR3 has 11 residues. CDR1 and CDR2 (germline): SGHNT, YYREEE (reference sequence). Losses at the gene ends were 5 bases for V and 11 bases for J; bases not matched to a gene: 3.

The chain combines TRBV5-1 with TRBJ1-3, with D possibly being TRBD1 (6 bases). V was clipped by 0 bases and J by 1 base, with 11 bases between them. CDR1 and CDR2 (germline): SGHRS, YFSETQ. This CDR3 region has 16 residues. The CDR3 region is CASSLGYRASGNTIYF. DNA of the CDR3: TGCGCCAGCAGCTTGGGTTACAGGGCGTCTGGAAACACCATATATTTT.

This chain connects TRBV5-4 to TRBJ2-1, with D perhaps TRBD1 (5 bases). The CDR3 covers 15 residues. V lost 1 base and J lost 5, with 13 bases in between. CDR1 and CDR2 (germline): SGHNT, YYREEE (reference sequence). The CDR3 sequence is CASSLIYSRDNEQFF. The CDR3 DNA reads TGTGCCAGCAGCTTGATTTATAGCAGGGACAATGAGCAGTTCTTC.

The chain has TRBV5-6 and TRBJ1-5; D call uncertain. Germline V CDR1 and CDR2: SGHDT, YYEEEE. Trimming stripped 0 bases from V and 3 bases from J, with 10 bases between. This CDR3 is built from 15 residues. CDR3 DNA: TGTGCCAGCAGCTTGGGGGCGGACTTCAATCAGCCCCAGCATTTT. Translating it yields CASSLGADFNQPQHF.

This clone was seen a handful of times. The chain carries TRBV25-1 and TRBJ1-2; D ambiguous. Between the trimmed V and J ends, which lost 5 bases and 2 bases, there was a span of 6 bases. CDR3 size: 12 residues. CDR1 is MGHDK and CDR2 is SYGVNS in the germline V gene. For the CDR3, the DNA is TGTGCCAGCAGTACATTAAACTATGGCTACACCTTC. Encoded protein: CASSTLNYGYTF.

The chain recombines TRBV2 with TRBJ2-7; TRBD2 agrees at 9 bases. The CDR3 has 15 residues. V gave up 6 bases and J gave up 4 bases; unmatched junction bases: 10. The germline gives CDR1 SNHLY, CDR2 FYNNEI. CDR3 coding DNA: TGTGCCAGCAGGCCTCCGCTAGCGGGGAAGTACGAGCAGTACTTC. Translation: CASRPPLAGKYEQYF.

The rearrangement uses TRBV5-4 and TRBJ2-7; 9 bases match TRBD2. Trimming removed 4 bases from V and 6 bases from J; junction bases left unmatched: 11. The CDR3 loop spans 15 amino acids. Germline V gene data show CDR1 as SGHNT and CDR2 as YYREEE (reference sequence). The CDR3 DNA reads TGTGCCAGCAGCCCCGGGGGCGGGAGGGTTTCCGAGCAGTACTTC. Residues: CASSPGGGRVSEQYF.

The V call is TRBV10-3, the J call TRBJ2-3; possible D gene TRBD1, 6 bases. This CDR3 has 14 amino acids. Germline V gene data show CDR1 as ENHRY and CDR2 as SYGVKD. The V end was cut by 7 bases, the J end by 2 bases, with 13 bases between. The CDR3 protein is CAIKGQPITDTQYF. The CDR3 coding sequence is TGTGCCATCAAGGGACAACCGATCACAGATACGCAGTATTTT.

This clone was seen a single time. The CDR3 is CASSFAAGGLETQYF. Here the CDR3 DNA reads TGTGCCAGCAGTTTCGCAGCGGGAGGGTTAGAGACCCAGTACTTC. The chain uses TRBV27 and TRBJ2-5, with TRBD2 matching 10 bases. Germline V lookup: CDR1 MNHEY, CDR2 SMNVEV (reference sequence). Trimming cost V 3 bases and J 4 bases; bases outside gene matches: 5. This CDR3 region has 15 residues.

The V and J genes are TRBV7-3 and TRBJ2-3; 8 bases line up with TRBD2. Looked up from germline, CDR1 is SGHTA and CDR2 is FQGTGA. The CDR3 length is 15 residues. J was trimmed by 0 bases and V by 4 bases; bases with no gene match: 3. CDR3 loop: CASSSRTSSTDTQYF. The DNA for the CDR3 is TGTGCCAGCAGCTCTAGGACTAGCAGCACAGATACGCAGTATTTT. The variable domain in full, completed from reference TRBV7-3 and TRBJ2-3, reads GAGVSQTPSNKVTEKGKYVELRCDPISGHTALYWYRQSLGQGPEFLIYFQGTGAADDSGLPNDRFFAVRPEGSVSTLKIQRTERGDSAVYLCASSSRTSSTDTQYFGPGTRLTVL.

The table lists this clone with a count of one. This chain connects TRBV9 to TRBJ1-2; D not resolved. Germline values: CDR1 SGDLS, CDR2 YYNGEE. The ends were cut back, 0 bases at V and 0 bases at J, with 9 bases in the middle. CDR3 length equals 15 residues. The CDR3 here is CASSVDRETNYGYTF. CDR3 DNA sequence: TGTGCCAGCAGCGTAGACCGGGAAACTAACTATGGCTACACCTTC.

This clone was recorded once. The rearrangement joins TRBV11-3 to TRBJ2-1, with TRBD2 identical over 15 bases. CDR1 and CDR2 from the germline V gene are SGHNT and YENEEA. Losses at the gene ends were 3 bases for V and 8 bases for J; bases not matched to a gene: 5. The CDR3 has 16 amino acids. In DNA, the CDR3 is TGTGCCAGCAGCTTCCGGACTAGCGGGAGGGCCGATGAGCAGTTCTTC. Its protein product is CASSFRTSGRADEQFF.

The chain has TRBV6-5 and TRBJ2-7; 8 nucleotides match TRBD2. Losses at the gene ends were 5 bases for V and 0 bases for J; bases not matched to a gene: 3. Germline V gene data show CDR1 as MNHEY and CDR2 as SVGAGI. This CDR3 is built from 14 residues. The CDR3 DNA follows: TGTGCCAGCAGTACTAGCGGTTTCTCCTACGAGCAGTACTTC. It yields the protein CASSTSGFSYEQYF.

This chain connects TRBV6-5 to TRBJ2-1, with 11 bases matching TRBD2. There are 15 residues in the CDR3. V lost 2 bases and J lost 7; bases outside the gene matches: 4. Germline V gene sequence: CDR1 MNHEY, CDR2 SVGAGI. CDR3 nucleotides: TGTGCCAGCAGTTACGGGCTAGCGGGGGGAAATGAGCAGTTCTTC. This sequence encodes CASSYGLAGGNEQFF.

The chain joins TRBV9 to TRBJ2-1; 7 bases are a match to TRBD2. CDR3 size: 15 residues. Trimming at V came to 2 bases and at J to 6 bases, leaving 8 bases not matched to a gene. Germline V gene sequence: CDR1 SGDLS, CDR2 YYNGEE. CDR3 in amino acids: CASSVPAGDPNEQFF. In nucleotides, the CDR3 is TGTGCCAGCAGCGTCCCCGCGGGGGACCCCAATGAGCAGTTCTTC.

Of note for this clone: This sample includes further DNA sequences coding for the same CDR3. The chain combines TRBV5-1 with TRBJ2-2; tentatively, D is TRBD1 (5 bases). Per the germline V gene, CDR1 is SGHRS and CDR2 is YFSETQ. With 3 bases removed from V and 1 base from J, the gap between germline ends came to 7 bases. The CDR3 sequence is 14 residues long. The CDR3 loop is CASSSGQNTGELFF. For the CDR3, the DNA is TGCGCCAGCAGCTCCGGACAGAACACCGGGGAGCTGTTTTTT.

This clone was recorded only once. V usage is TRBV11-2 and J usage is TRBJ2-3; 9 positions match TRBD2. J lost 4 bases, V lost 2 bases, and 7 bases had no gene match. This CDR3 comprises 16 residues. Looked up from germline, CDR1 is SGHAT and CDR2 is FQNNGV. CDR3: CASSLSGGRAPDTQYF. The CDR3 bases are TGTGCCAGCAGCTTAAGTGGCGGGAGGGCCCCAGATACGCAGTATTTT.

This clone was counted only a few times. The CDR3 DNA follows: TGCAGCGGTGTGGACAGATTGAACACTGAAGCTTTCTTT. Protein sequence: CSGVDRLNTEAFF. The chain joins TRBV29-1 to TRBJ1-1; tentative D call: TRBD1 (6 bases). The V and J ends lost 7 bases and 0 bases respectively, with 12 bases between them. Germline assignment: CDR1 SQVTM and CDR2 ANQGSEA. This CDR3 has 13 residues. Variable domain in full (rest from reference TRBV29-1 and TRBJ1-1): SAVISQKPSRDICQRGTSLTIQCQVDSQVTMMFWYRQQPGQSLTLIATANQGSEATYESGFVIDKFPISRPNLTFSTLTVSNMSPEDSSIYLCSGVDRLNTEAFFGQGTRLTVV.

The rearrangement links TRBV7-9 to TRBJ1-1; D is uncertain. Germline CDR1 is SEHNR and CDR2 is FQNEAQ (reference sequence). The CDR3 runs to 14 residues. Trimming removed 6 bases at V and 4 bases at J, with 15 bases between. CDR3 bases: TGTGCCAGCAGGTCGAACGCGTTTAGCACTGAAGCTTTCTTT. Translating gives CASRSNAFSTEAFF.

This chain connects TRBV7-2 to TRBJ2-1; D not resolved. The CDR3 loop spans 12 amino acids. The V gene lost 2 bases and the J gene lost 10 bases, with 9 bases spanning the gap. Germline V gene sequence: CDR1 SGHTA, CDR2 FQGNSA. Here the CDR3 DNA reads TGTGCCAGCAGCTTATTGGCTGGCGAGCAGTTCTTC. Protein product: CASSLLAGEQFF. Full variable domain (remainder filled in from reference TRBV7-2 and TRBJ2-1): GAGVSQSPSNKVTEKGKDVELRCDPISGHTALYWYRQSLGQGLEFLIYFQGNSAPDKSGLPSDRFSAERTGGSVSTLTIQRTQQEDSAVYLCASSLLAGEQFFGPGTRLTVL.

This clone was picked up a small number of times. The chain combines TRBV25-1 with TRBJ2-7; D is perhaps TRBD1 (5 bases). CDR3 length equals 13 residues. CDR1 MGHDK and CDR2 SYGVNS come from the germline V gene. V lost 7 bases and J 7 bases, leaving 17 bases between the germline ends. CDR3 bases: TGTGCCAGCACTTCAAGCAGGGCTAGGGAGCAGTACTTC. This codes for CASTSSRAREQYF.

CDR3 sequence (DNA): TGTGCCAGCAGCTTGACGCGGGAGACGGAGCAGTACTTC. Protein sequence: CASSLTRETEQYF. The V call is TRBV5-6, the J call TRBJ2-7; 7 bases map to TRBD2. V shed 1 base, J shed 7 bases, and the junction held 5 bases outside the gene matches. The length of the CDR3 is 13 residues. Germline CDR1 and CDR2: SGHDT and YYEEEE. Using reference TRBV5-6 and TRBJ2-7 for the parts outside the CDR3, the full variable domain is DAGVTQSPTHLIKTRGQQVTLRCSPKSGHDTVSWYQQALGQGPQFIFQYYEEEERQRGNFPDRFSGHQFPNYSSELNVNALLLGDSALYLCASSLTRETEQYFGPGTRLTVT.